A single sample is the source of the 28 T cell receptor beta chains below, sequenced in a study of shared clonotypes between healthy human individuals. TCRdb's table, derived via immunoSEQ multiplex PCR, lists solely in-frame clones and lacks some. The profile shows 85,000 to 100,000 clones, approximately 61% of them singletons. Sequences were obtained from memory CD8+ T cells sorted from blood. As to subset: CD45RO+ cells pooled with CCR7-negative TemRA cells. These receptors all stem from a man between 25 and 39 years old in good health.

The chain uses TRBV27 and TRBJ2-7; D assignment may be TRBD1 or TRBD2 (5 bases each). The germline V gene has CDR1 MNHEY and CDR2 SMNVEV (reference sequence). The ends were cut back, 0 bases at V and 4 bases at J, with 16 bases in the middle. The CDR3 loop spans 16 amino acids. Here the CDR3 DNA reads TGTGCCAGCAGTTTATCGAAGGCAGGGAGTCAGTACGAGCAGTACTTC. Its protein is CASSLSKAGSQYEQYF.

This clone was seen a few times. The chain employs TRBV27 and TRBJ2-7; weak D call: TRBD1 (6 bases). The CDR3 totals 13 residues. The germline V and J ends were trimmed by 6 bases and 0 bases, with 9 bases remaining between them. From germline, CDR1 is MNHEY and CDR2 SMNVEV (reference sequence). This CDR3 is CASSRDNSYEQYF. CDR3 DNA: TGTGCCAGCAGCCGGGACAACTCCTACGAGCAGTACTTC.

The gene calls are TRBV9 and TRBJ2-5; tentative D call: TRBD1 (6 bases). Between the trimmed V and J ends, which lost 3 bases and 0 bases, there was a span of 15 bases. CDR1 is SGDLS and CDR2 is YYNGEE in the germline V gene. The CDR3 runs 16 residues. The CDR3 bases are TGTGCCAGCAGCGACGGACAGCTTAACTACCAAGAGACCCAGTACTTC. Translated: CASSDGQLNYQETQYF. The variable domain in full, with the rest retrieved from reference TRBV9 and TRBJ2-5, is DSGVTQTPKHLITATGQRVTLRCSPRSGDLSVYWYQQSLDQGLQFLIQYYNGEERAKGNILERFSAQQFPDLHSELNLSSLELGDSALYFCASSDGQLNYQETQYFGPGTRLLVL.

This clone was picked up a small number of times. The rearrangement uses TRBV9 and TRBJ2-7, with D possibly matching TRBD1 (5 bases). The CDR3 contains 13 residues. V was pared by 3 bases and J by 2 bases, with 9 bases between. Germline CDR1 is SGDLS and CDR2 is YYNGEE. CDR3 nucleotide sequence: TGTGCCAGCAGCGGGGGCACCACCTACGAGCAGTACTTC. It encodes CASSGGTTYEQYF.

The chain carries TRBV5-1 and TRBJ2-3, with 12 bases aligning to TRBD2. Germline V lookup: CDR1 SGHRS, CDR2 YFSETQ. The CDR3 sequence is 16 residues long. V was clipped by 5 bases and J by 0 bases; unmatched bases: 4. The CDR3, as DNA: TGCGCCAGCAGACTAGCGGGAGGACCTAGCACAGATACGCAGTATTTT. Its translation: CASRLAGGPSTDTQYF.

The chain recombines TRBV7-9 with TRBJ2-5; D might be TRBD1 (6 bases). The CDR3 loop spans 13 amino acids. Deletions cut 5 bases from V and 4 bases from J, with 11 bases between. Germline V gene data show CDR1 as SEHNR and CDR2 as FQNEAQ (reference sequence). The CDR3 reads CASSPSRGETQYF. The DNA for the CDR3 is TGTGCCAGCAGCCCTTCCAGGGGAGAGACCCAGTACTTC.

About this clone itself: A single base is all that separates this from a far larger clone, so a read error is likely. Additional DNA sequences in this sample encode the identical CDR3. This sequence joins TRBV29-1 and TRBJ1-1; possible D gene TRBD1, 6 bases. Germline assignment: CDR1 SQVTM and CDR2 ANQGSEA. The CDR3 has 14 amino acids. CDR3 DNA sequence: TGTAGCGTTGATAAGACAGGCGGGAACACTGAAGCTTTCTTT. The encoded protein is CSVDKTGGNTEAFF. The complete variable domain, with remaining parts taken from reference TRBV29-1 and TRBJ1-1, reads SAVISQKPSRDICQRGTSLTIQCQVDSQVTMMFWYRQQPGQSLTLIATANQGSEATYESGFVIDKFPISRPNLTFSTLTVSNMSPEDSSIYLCSVDKTGGNTEAFFGQGTRLTVV.

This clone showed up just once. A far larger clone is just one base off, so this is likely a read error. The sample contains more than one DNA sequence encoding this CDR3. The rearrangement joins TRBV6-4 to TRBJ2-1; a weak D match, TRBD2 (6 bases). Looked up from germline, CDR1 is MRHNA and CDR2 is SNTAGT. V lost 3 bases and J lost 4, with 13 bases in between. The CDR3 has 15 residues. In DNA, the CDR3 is TGTGCCAGCAGTGAGGGGGGAGGCTCTTACAATGAGCAGTTCTTC. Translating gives CASSEGGGSYNEQFF.

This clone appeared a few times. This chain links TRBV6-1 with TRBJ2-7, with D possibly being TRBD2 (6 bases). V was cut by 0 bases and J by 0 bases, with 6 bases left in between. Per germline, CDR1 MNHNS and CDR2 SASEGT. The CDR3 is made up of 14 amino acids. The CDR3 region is CASSEASGSYEQYF. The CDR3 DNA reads TGTGCCAGCAGTGAAGCTAGCGGCTCCTACGAGCAGTACTTC.

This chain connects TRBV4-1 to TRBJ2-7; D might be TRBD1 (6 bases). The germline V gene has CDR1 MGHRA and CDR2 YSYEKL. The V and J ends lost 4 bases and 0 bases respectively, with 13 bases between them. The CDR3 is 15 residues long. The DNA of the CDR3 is TGCGCCAGCAGCCCCACAGGGTCTAGCTCCTACGAGCAGTACTTC. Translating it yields CASSPTGSSSYEQYF.

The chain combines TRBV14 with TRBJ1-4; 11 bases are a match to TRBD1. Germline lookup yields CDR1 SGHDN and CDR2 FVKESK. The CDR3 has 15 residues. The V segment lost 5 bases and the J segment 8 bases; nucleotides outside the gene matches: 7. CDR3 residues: CASSSRTGGREKLFF. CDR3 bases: TGTGCCAGCAGCTCCCGGACAGGGGGCAGAGAAAAACTGTTTTTT.

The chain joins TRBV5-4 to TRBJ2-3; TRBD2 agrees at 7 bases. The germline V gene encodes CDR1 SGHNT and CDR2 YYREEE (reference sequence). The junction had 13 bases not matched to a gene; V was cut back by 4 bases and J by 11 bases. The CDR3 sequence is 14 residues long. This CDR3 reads CASSADPGTSVQYF. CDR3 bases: TGTGCCAGCAGCGCCGACCCCGGTACTAGCGTGCAGTATTTT.

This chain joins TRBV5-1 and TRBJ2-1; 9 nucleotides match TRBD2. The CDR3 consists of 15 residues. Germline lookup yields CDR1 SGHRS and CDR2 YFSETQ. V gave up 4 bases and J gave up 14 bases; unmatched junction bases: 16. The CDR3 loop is CASSPVGASGNREFF. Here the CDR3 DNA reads TGCGCCAGCAGCCCCGTTGGGGCTAGCGGGAATAGAGAGTTCTTC.

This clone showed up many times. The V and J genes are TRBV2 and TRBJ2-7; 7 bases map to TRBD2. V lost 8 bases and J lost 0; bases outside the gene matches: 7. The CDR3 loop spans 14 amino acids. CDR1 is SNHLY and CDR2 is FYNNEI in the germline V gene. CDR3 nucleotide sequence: TGTGCCAGCGTGGTGGGACTAAACTCCTACGAGCAGTACTTC. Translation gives CASVVGLNSYEQYF.

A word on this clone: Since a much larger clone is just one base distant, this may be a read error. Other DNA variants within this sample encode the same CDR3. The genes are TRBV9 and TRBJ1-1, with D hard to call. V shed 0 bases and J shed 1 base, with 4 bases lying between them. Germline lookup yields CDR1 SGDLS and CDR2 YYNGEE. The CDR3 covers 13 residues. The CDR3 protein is CASSVGENTEAFF. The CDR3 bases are TGTGCCAGCAGCGTAGGAGAGAACACTGAAGCTTTCTTT.

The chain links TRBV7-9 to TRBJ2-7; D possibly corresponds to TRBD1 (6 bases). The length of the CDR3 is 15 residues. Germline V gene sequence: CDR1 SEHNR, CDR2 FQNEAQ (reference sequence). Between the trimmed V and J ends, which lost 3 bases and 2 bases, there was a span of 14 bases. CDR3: CASSFQGKIPYEQYF. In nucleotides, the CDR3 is TGTGCCAGCAGCTTCCAGGGGAAGATCCCCTACGAGCAGTACTTC. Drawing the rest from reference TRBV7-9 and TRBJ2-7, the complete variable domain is DTGVSQNPRHKITKRGQNVTFRCDPISEHNRLYWYRQTLGQGPEFLTYFQNEAQLEKSRLLSDRFSAERPKGSFSTLEIQRTEQGDSAMYLCASSFQGKIPYEQYFGPGTRLTVT.

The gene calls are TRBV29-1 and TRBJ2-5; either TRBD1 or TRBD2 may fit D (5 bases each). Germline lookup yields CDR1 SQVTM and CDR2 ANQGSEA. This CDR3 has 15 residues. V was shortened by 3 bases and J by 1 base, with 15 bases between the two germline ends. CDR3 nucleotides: TGCAGCGTTGAGCAAGGGGTTGGGACCCAAGAGACCCAGTACTTC. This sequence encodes CSVEQGVGTQETQYF.

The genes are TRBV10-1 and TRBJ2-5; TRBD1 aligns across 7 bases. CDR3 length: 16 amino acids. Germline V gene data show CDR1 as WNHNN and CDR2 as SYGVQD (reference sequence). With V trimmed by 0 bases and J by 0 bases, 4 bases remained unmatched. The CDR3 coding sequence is TGCGCCAGCAGTGAGTCGCGGACAGGAGACCAAGAGACCCAGTACTTC. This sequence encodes CASSESRTGDQETQYF.

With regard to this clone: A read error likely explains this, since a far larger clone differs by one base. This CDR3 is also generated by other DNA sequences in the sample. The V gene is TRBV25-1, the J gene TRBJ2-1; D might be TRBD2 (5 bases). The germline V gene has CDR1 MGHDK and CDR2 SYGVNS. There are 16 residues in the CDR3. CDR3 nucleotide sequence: TGTGCCAGCAGTCCGAAACGGGATTACGTGGTCAATGAACAGTTCTTC. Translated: CASSPKRDYVVNEQFF.

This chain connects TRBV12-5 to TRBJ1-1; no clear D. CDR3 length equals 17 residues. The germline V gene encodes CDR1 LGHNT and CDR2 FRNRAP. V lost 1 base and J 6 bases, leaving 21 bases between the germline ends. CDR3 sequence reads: CASGLEPNFGVGSEAFF. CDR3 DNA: TGTGCTAGTGGTTTGGAACCGAACTTCGGGGTGGGCTCTGAAGCTTTCTTT. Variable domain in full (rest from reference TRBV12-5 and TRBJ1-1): DARVTQTPRHKVTEMGQEVTMRCQPILGHNTVFWYRQTMMQGLELLAYFRNRAPLDDSGMPKDRFSAEMPDATLATLKIQPSEPRDSAVYFCASGLEPNFGVGSEAFFGQGTRLTVV.

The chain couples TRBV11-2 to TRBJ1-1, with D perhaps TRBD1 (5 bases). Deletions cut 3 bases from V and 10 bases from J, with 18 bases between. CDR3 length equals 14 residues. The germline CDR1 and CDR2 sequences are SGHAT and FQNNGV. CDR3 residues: CASSFLSRDQGAFF. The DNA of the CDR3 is TGTGCCAGCAGCTTTCTCTCCAGGGATCAGGGAGCTTTCTTT.

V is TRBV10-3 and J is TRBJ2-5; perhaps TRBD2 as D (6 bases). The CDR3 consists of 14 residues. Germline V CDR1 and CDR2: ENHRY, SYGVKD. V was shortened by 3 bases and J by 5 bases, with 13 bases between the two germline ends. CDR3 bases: TGTGCCATCAGTGATGGGGGGTTAGAGGAGACCCAGTACTTC. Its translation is CAISDGGLEETQYF.

This CDR3 reads CASSPLQGLAPQHF. The CDR3 region has the DNA TGTGCCAGCAGTCCGCTACAGGGTTTGGCGCCCCAGCATTTT. This chain uses TRBV28 with TRBJ1-5, with TRBD1 as a possible D gene (6 bases). V lost 5 bases, J lost 9 bases, and 17 bases lay in between. Germline CDR1 MDHEN, CDR2 SYDVKM. The CDR3 is 14 residues long.

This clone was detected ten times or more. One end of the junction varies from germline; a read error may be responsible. CDR3 sequence: CASSFGPLGTGEF. The CDR3, as DNA: TGTGCCAGCAGCTTCGGACCCCTCGGGACAGGGGAGTTC. This chain links TRBV11-1 with TRBJ2-7; 10 bases map to TRBD1. Germline V gene data show CDR1 as SGHAT and CDR2 as FQDESV (reference sequence). This CDR3 has 13 amino acids.

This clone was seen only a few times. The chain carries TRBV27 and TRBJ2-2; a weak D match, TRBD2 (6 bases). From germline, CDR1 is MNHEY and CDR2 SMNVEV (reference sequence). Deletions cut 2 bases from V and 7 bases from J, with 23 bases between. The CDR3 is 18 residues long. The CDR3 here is CASSLRSHRGSGGGELFF. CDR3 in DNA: TGTGCCAGCAGTTTACGGTCACACCGGGGGAGCGGAGGCGGGGAGCTGTTTTTT.

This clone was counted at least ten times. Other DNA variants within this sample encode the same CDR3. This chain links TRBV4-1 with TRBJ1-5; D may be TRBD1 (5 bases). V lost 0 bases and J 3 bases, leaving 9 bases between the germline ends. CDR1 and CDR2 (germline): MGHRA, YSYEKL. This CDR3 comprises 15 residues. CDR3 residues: CASSQDQGSNQPQHF. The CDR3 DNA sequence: TGCGCCAGCAGCCAAGACCAGGGCTCCAATCAGCCCCAGCATTTT.

CDR3 nucleotides: TGTGCCAGCAGCTTTAGACTAGCGGAAATCTGCACAGATACGCAGTATTTT. It yields the protein CASSFRLAEICTDTQYF. The chain recombines TRBV21-1 with TRBJ2-3; TRBD2 was called by the table and not checked on the DNA. TRBV21-1 is annotated as a pseudogene. CDR3 length: 17 amino acids.

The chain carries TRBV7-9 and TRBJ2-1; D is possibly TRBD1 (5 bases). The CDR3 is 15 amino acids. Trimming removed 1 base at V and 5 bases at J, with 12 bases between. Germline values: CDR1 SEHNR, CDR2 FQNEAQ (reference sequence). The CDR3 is CASSLDGGADNEQFF. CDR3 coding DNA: TGTGCCAGCAGCTTAGACGGTGGGGCAGACAATGAGCAGTTCTTC.